These 21 T cell receptor beta chains were sequenced from one sample in a study of shared clonotypes between healthy human individuals. Terminally differentiated effector memory CD45RA+ cells were left out of the naive CD8 fraction, which was CD45RO-negative and positively selected for CCR7. Only in-frame clones appear in the TCRdb table, and some are missing; sequencing was by immunoSEQ multiplex PCR. The repertoire has 560,000 or so clones, roughly 96% of them found once; the top ten carry around 0.1%. Sequenced: naive CD8+ T cells sorted from blood. These TCRs come from a woman between 25 and 40 years old in good health.

V and J are TRBV7-2 and TRBJ2-7, with 11 nucleotides matching TRBD2. After removal of 5 bases from V and 5 bases from J, the junction contained 11 bases not matched to a gene. This CDR3 comprises 16 residues. Germline V gives CDR1 SGHTA, CDR2 FQGNSA. The CDR3 here is CASSGPSGRILDEQYF. CDR3 sequence (DNA): TGTGCCAGCAGCGGACCTAGCGGGAGGATTCTGGACGAGCAGTACTTC.

This chain joins TRBV13 and TRBJ1-1; perhaps TRBD1 as D (6 bases). Deletions cut 4 bases from V and 7 bases from J, with 16 bases between. The CDR3 loop spans 14 amino acids. In germline, CDR1 is PRHDT, CDR2 FYEKMQ (reference sequence). Written as DNA, the CDR3 is TGTGCCAGCAGCTCACGGTGGGGAGGGGGTGAAGCTTTCTTT. The encoded protein is CASSSRWGGGEAFF.

The gene calls are TRBV7-9 and TRBJ2-5; D not certain. Per germline, CDR1 SEHNR and CDR2 FQNEAQ (reference sequence). The germline V and J ends were trimmed by 2 bases and 5 bases, with 6 bases remaining between them. The CDR3 sequence is 12 residues long. The CDR3 is CASSLSRETQYF. CDR3 bases: TGTGCCAGCAGCTTAAGTAGGGAGACCCAGTACTTC.

The V call is TRBV27, the J call TRBJ2-7, with 11 bases matching TRBD1. CDR1 and CDR2 from the germline V gene are MNHEY and SMNVEV (reference sequence). The CDR3 is 14 residues long. V was clipped by 4 bases and J by 7 bases; unmatched bases: 6. The CDR3 DNA reads TGTGCCAGCAGTTGGGGACAGGGGGTAGGGGAGCAGTACTTC. Translation gives CASSWGQGVGEQYF.

The chain combines TRBV6-6 with TRBJ2-3; D gene uncertain. From germline, CDR1 is MNHNY and CDR2 SVGAGI (reference sequence). The length of the CDR3 is 13 residues. Trimming removed 6 bases at V and 4 bases at J, with 11 bases between. DNA of the CDR3: TGTGCCAGCAGCCCCCTCCTGGCAGATACGCAGTATTTT. This translates into CASSPLLADTQYF.

The chain joins TRBV4-2 to TRBJ2-6; D might be TRBD1 or TRBD2, each matching 5 bases. Germline CDR1 and CDR2: LGHNA and YNFKEQ. V lost 3 bases to trimming and J lost 6 bases, with 12 bases between them. The CDR3 is made up of 15 amino acids. CDR3 coding DNA: TGTGCCAGCAGCCACCACAACGGGGCGGCCAACGTCCTGACTTTC. Translating gives CASSHHNGAANVLTF.

The V and J genes are TRBV27 and TRBJ2-7; no firm D call. The CDR3 is made up of 17 amino acids. Trimming removed 3 bases from V and 2 bases from J, with 20 bases in between. Looked up from germline, CDR1 is MNHEY and CDR2 is SMNVEV (reference sequence). CDR3 amino acids: CASSLISPSGLAYEQYF. DNA of the CDR3: TGTGCCAGCAGTTTGATTTCCCCCTCAGGTCTTGCCTACGAGCAGTACTTC.

The J gene is TRBJ2-1, the V gene TRBV11-2; 8 bases line up with TRBD2. The J segment lost 2 bases and the V segment lost 1 base, leaving 1 base of the junction unmatched. Germline V CDR1 and CDR2: SGHAT, FQNNGV. This CDR3 spans 15 amino acids. The CDR3 spells CASSLGGRPYNEQFF. As DNA, the CDR3 is TGTGCCAGCAGCTTAGGCGGGAGGCCCTACAATGAGCAGTTCTTC.

On this clone itself: The same CDR3 can be traced to other DNA sequences in this sample. The rearrangement uses TRBV27 and TRBJ2-7, with TRBD2 identical over 11 bases. Trimming removed 5 bases from V and 0 bases from J; junction bases left unmatched: 3. CDR3 length: 15 residues. CDR1 is MNHEY and CDR2 is SMNVEV in the germline V gene (reference sequence). CDR3 amino acids: CASSPGTSGSYEQYF. The CDR3 DNA reads TGTGCCAGCAGTCCGGGGACTAGCGGCTCCTACGAGCAGTACTTC.

V and J are TRBV5-5 and TRBJ1-2; D is undetermined. Germline values: CDR1 SGHKS, CDR2 YYEKEE (reference sequence). The CDR3 consists of 14 residues. Trimming took off 9 bases at V and 4 bases at J, with 19 bases between the two ends. The CDR3 loop is CATRESGMVYGYTF. The CDR3 nucleotides read TGTGCCACGAGGGAGTCGGGGATGGTCTATGGCTACACCTTC.

The V and J genes are TRBV27 and TRBJ2-3; D call uncertain. The CDR3 has 15 residues. V lost 5 bases to trimming and J lost 2 bases, with 14 bases between them. CDR1 is MNHEY and CDR2 is SMNVEV in the germline V gene (reference sequence). The CDR3 DNA reads as TGTGCCAGCAGTCCATACCCCCAGGTCACAGATACGCAGTATTTT. Its protein product is CASSPYPQVTDTQYF.

The chain employs TRBV29-1 and TRBJ1-1; D is uncertain. The V end lost 6 bases, the J end lost 5 bases, and 13 bases lay between the germline ends. Per the germline V gene, CDR1 is SQVTM and CDR2 is ANQGSEA. The CDR3 consists of 12 residues. The CDR3 region has the DNA TGCAGCGTACTACTAATTGGTACTGAAGCTTTCTTT. Translation: CSVLLIGTEAFF. Combining the CDR3 with reference TRBV29-1 and TRBJ1-1 gives the whole variable domain SAVISQKPSRDICQRGTSLTIQCQVDSQVTMMFWYRQQPGQSLTLIATANQGSEATYESGFVIDKFPISRPNLTFSTLTVSNMSPEDSSIYLCSVLLIGTEAFFGQGTRLTVV.

Notes on this clone: The same CDR3 is also encoded by other DNA sequences in this sample. CDR3: CASRPGTSGSYEQYF. The CDR3 bases are TGTGCCAGCAGGCCTGGGACTAGCGGGTCCTACGAGCAGTACTTC. The rearrangement uses TRBV27 and TRBJ2-7; TRBD2 matches at 12 bases. V shed 6 bases, J shed 1 base, and the junction held 4 bases outside the gene matches. Germline values: CDR1 MNHEY, CDR2 SMNVEV (reference sequence). The CDR3 consists of 15 residues.

This clone has more than one count but fewer than ten. The V call is TRBV19, the J call TRBJ2-2, with D perhaps TRBD1 or TRBD2 (5 bases each). V lost 10 bases, J lost 6 bases, and 18 bases lay in between. CDR3 length: 14 residues. Germline loops: CDR1 LNHDA, CDR2 SQIVND (reference sequence). CDR3 in amino acids: CATPRDPYSGELFF. CDR3 nucleotides: TGTGCCACTCCTAGGGACCCCTACTCCGGGGAGCTGTTTTTT.

The V call is TRBV15, the J call TRBJ2-5, with 7 nucleotides matching TRBD2. The V gene end was trimmed by 3 bases and the J gene end by 12 bases; junction bases not matched to a gene: 4. The CDR3 has 11 residues. The germline gives CDR1 LNHNV, CDR2 YYDKDF (reference sequence). The CDR3 DNA reads as TGTGCCACCAGCAGTCTGCGGGAGAAGTACTTC. Amino acid sequence: CATSSLREKYF.

In this sample, this clone turned up once. Within the sample, other DNA sequences also encode this same CDR3. The genes are TRBV5-4 and TRBJ2-7; 11 nucleotides match TRBD2. Germline V gene lookup returns CDR1 SGHNT and CDR2 YYREEE (reference sequence). With V trimmed by 1 base and J by 4 bases, 1 base remained unmatched. This CDR3 contains 14 residues. CDR3 region: CASSLTSGSYEQYF. The CDR3 nucleotides are TGTGCCAGCAGCTTGACTAGCGGGAGTTACGAGCAGTACTTC.

The chain combines TRBV19 with TRBJ2-1; D tentatively reads TRBD1 or TRBD2 (5 bases each). The CDR3 totals 13 residues. CDR1 is LNHDA and CDR2 is SQIVND in the germline V gene (reference sequence). Trimming left V 6 bases short and J 2 bases short, with 8 bases between. The CDR3 DNA sequence: TGTGCCAGTAGGAGGGGTACCTACAATGAGCAGTTCTTC. Translation: CASRRGTYNEQFF.

The V gene is TRBV7-9, the J gene TRBJ2-7; D gene uncertain. Trimming shortened V by 2 bases and J by 5 bases, and 10 bases separated the two germline ends. CDR1 SEHNR and CDR2 FQNEAQ come from the germline V gene (reference sequence). This CDR3 contains 13 residues. CDR3 in DNA: TGTGCCAGCAGCTTACTAGGTGCCCACGAGCAGTACTTC. This translates into CASSLLGAHEQYF.

The gene calls are TRBV6-5 and TRBJ2-7, with 9 bases fitting TRBD2. With 6 bases clipped from V and 4 bases from J, the junction kept 1 base outside the gene matches. Germline V gene data show CDR1 as MNHEY and CDR2 as SVGAGI. This CDR3 is built from 12 residues. This CDR3 is CASSTSGYEQYF. The CDR3 DNA is TGTGCCAGCAGCACTAGCGGGTACGAGCAGTACTTC.

The rearrangement links TRBV27 to TRBJ2-5; D may be TRBD1 or TRBD2 (5 bases each). The germline V gene encodes CDR1 MNHEY and CDR2 SMNVEV (reference sequence). V gave up 5 bases and J gave up 3 bases, with 16 bases separating them. The CDR3 has 15 residues. The CDR3 sequence is CASSPRSGSEETQYF. DNA for the CDR3: TGTGCCAGCAGTCCCAGGTCAGGGAGCGAAGAGACCCAGTACTTC.

The rearrangement joins TRBV6-5 to TRBJ2-5, with D possibly matching TRBD1 (5 bases). Trimming removed 4 bases at V and 5 bases at J, with 14 bases between. The CDR3 has 14 amino acids. Germline V gene data show CDR1 as MNHEY and CDR2 as SVGAGI. The CDR3 protein is CASSLQEGVETQYF. The DNA for the CDR3 is TGTGCCAGCAGTTTACAGGAAGGAGTGGAGACCCAGTACTTC.